The clone carrying this TCR beta chain was observed at least ten times. Its antigen remains unknown. The sample originates from a study of CD8+CD57+ T cells in acquired aplastic anemia. As for the study in general: The DNA of sorted CD4+ and CD8+ cells averaged about 3 ug. General study results and limits: Overlap between patients and controls comprised 25 to 30 CD8+ CDR3 sequences. Patient and control CD8+ Simpson's diversity was not significantly different.

V shed 7 bases and J shed 1 base, with 11 bases lying between them. CDR1 and CDR2 from the germline V gene are SNHLY and FYNNEI. CDR3 length equals 13 residues. Before being chosen for sequencing, patients had shown CD8+CD57+ cell expansion by flow cytometry. Diagnosis of severe acquired aplastic anemia applied to all patients. Genomic DNA provided the template from which TCR beta VDJ and CDR3 profiles were obtained. MiXCR was run by TCRdb on the reads, yielding one entry per CDR3 protein. The sample contains about 180,000 distinct CDR3 sequences, approximately 48% of which appear only once. The sequence derives from a human donor with aplastic anemia. This chain joins TRBV2 and TRBJ2-7; a possible D gene is TRBD1 (5 bases). Sequencing was carried out using sorted CD4+, CD8+, or CD8+CD57+ T cells (not recorded which) from PBMCs. The CDR3 DNA reads TGTGCCAGCACAAAGGACAATTCCTACGAGCAGTACTTC. Its translation: CASTKDNSYEQYF.